The 10 T cell receptor beta chains listed next were all sequenced from one sample in a study of blood T cell repertoires in COVID-19. Assay used: immunoSEQ multiplex PCR; TCRdb lists only in-frame clones, some missing. The repertoire holds 60,000 to 90,000 clones, with about 83% as singletons. The sample taken for sequencing was peripheral blood. The receptors derive from a man aged 50 to 59 with acute or convalescent COVID-19.

This sequence joins TRBV27 and TRBJ1-4, with unresolved D. In germline, CDR1 is MNHEY, CDR2 SMNVEV (reference sequence). V was cut by 6 bases and J by 5 bases, with 19 bases left in between. This CDR3 is built from 16 residues. The CDR3 region has the DNA TGTGCCAGCAGCCGCGGAGCGACCCGGATCAATGAAAAACTGTTTTTT. It is translated as CASSRGATRINEKLFF. Filled out from reference TRBV27 and TRBJ1-4, the complete variable domain reads EAQVTQNPRYLITVTGKKLTVTCSQNMNHEYMSWYRQDPGLGLRQIYYSMNVEVTDKGDVPEGYKVSRKEKRNFPLILESPSPNQTSLYFCASSRGATRINEKLFFGSGTQLSVL.

The chain uses TRBV15 and TRBJ2-1, with no clear D. This CDR3 has 15 residues. V dropped 3 bases and J dropped 0 bases, with 9 bases sitting between them. Germline CDR1 reads LNHNV; CDR2 reads YYDKDF (reference sequence). The CDR3 DNA is TGTGCCACCAGCAGTCTTGGCAGCTCCTACAATGAGCAGTTCTTC. It translates to CATSSLGSSYNEQFF. Using reference TRBV15 and TRBJ2-1 for the parts outside the CDR3, the full variable domain is DAMVIQNPRYQVTQFGKPVTLSCSQTLNHNVMYWYQQKSSQAPKLLFHYYDKDFNNEADTPDNFQSRRPNTSFCFLDIRSPGLGDTAMYLCATSSLGSSYNEQFFGPGTRLTVL.

A note on this clone: At the DNA level, this CDR3 is encoded by other sequences in the same sample as well. The rearrangement links TRBV27 to TRBJ2-1, with 11 bases identical to TRBD2. The junction had 10 bases not matched to a gene; V was cut back by 7 bases and J by 8 bases. This CDR3 is built from 15 residues. Germline values: CDR1 MNHEY, CDR2 SMNVEV (reference sequence). For the CDR3, the DNA is TGTGCCAGCAACCAAGTTAGACTAGCGGGGCATGAGCAGTTCTTC. It is translated as CASNQVRLAGHEQFF.

This clone occurred once. The chain employs TRBV30 and TRBJ1-2; D uncertain. CDR3 length equals 13 residues. Trimming removed 8 bases from V and 2 bases from J, with 15 bases in between. CDR1 GTSNPN and CDR2 SVGIG come from the germline V gene (reference sequence). CDR3 bases: TGTGCCCCTCCCGTCGCAGGAAACTATGGCTACACCTTC. Amino acids: CAPPVAGNYGYTF.

The chain is built from TRBV7-8 and TRBJ1-6; D perhaps matches TRBD1 (6 bases). CDR1 SGHVS and CDR2 FQNEAQ come from the germline V gene. Between the trimmed V and J ends, which lost 5 bases and 8 bases, there was a span of 16 bases. The CDR3 is 15 residues long. The CDR3 DNA is TGTGCCAGCAGCCGAGAAACAGGGCCGGATTCACCCCTCCACTTT. Its protein product is CASSRETGPDSPLHF. Complete variable domain (other parts from reference TRBV7-8 and TRBJ1-6): GAGVSQSPRYKVAKRGQDVALRCDPISGHVSLFWYQQALGQGPEFLTYFQNEAQLDKSGLPSDRFFAERPEGSVSTLKIQRTQQEDSAVYLCASSRETGPDSPLHFGNGTRLTVT.

The chain carries TRBV7-2 and TRBJ2-1; 9 bases line up with TRBD2. With 5 bases clipped from V and 5 bases from J, the junction kept 13 bases outside the gene matches. The germline V gene has CDR1 SGHTA and CDR2 FQGNSA. The CDR3 length is 17 residues. CDR3 in amino acids: CASSPTRGAGGHNEQFF. CDR3 DNA sequence: TGTGCCAGCAGCCCGACCCGGGGAGCGGGGGGTCACAATGAGCAGTTCTTC.

This clone has just one count. The rearrangement joins TRBV6-5 to TRBJ2-2; D is perhaps TRBD1 (6 bases). CDR1 is MNHEY, CDR2 SVGAGI, per germline. V was trimmed by 6 bases and J by 5 bases, leaving 10 bases between them. The CDR3 sequence is 13 residues long. The chain's CDR3 is CASSLGGTGELFF. Written as DNA, the CDR3 is TGTGCCAGCAGCTTAGGGGGAACCGGGGAGCTGTTTTTT.

This clone occurred a few times. This sequence joins TRBV6-5 and TRBJ2-5; the D gene is possibly TRBD1 (6 bases). Trimming took off 6 bases at V and 13 bases at J, with 27 bases between the two ends. Germline loops: CDR1 MNHEY, CDR2 SVGAGI. The CDR3 totals 15 residues. CDR3 in DNA: TGTGCCAGCAGCCCGGTGGGGGAAAAGGGGGACAATTCGTACTTC. Its protein is CASSPVGEKGDNSYF.

The rearrangement uses TRBV18 and TRBJ2-3, with 7 bases matching TRBD1. With V trimmed by 0 bases and J by 3 bases, 6 bases remained unmatched. Germline CDR1 is KGHSH and CDR2 is LQKENI. The CDR3 spans 16 residues. The CDR3 protein is CASSPPDGTETDTQYF. The CDR3 DNA reads TGTGCCAGCTCACCACCGGATGGGACAGAGACAGATACGCAGTATTTT.

J is TRBJ1-3 and V is TRBV18; 8 bases align to TRBD1. The CDR3 runs to 15 residues. CDR1 KGHSH and CDR2 LQKENI come from the germline V gene. V lost 4 bases and J lost 0; bases outside the gene matches: 2. The CDR3 DNA reads as TGTGCCAGCTCACAAGGGACAGGCTCTGGAAACACCATATATTTT. Translating gives CASSQGTGSGNTIYF.